This TCR beta chain stems from a study of identical twins (dated by TCRdb to 2016 to 2017). A note on the overall study: To test whether fetal clonotypes persist, this study deep-sequenced TCR alpha and beta repertoires from monozygotic twins, from unrelated adults of various ages, and from cord blood. Replicate twin experiments were performed at different times using different library preparation protocols to rule out contamination.

Every donor was a healthy Caucasian. Three pairs of female monozygotic twins, all aged about 18 to 29 years, made up the twin cohort. CD4+ and CD8+ T cell populations were isolated with positive isolation kits from Invitrogen. The library relied on 5' RACE. TCRdb lists the instrument as Illumina HiSeq 2000. Template switching added a universal primer binding site, and the final cDNA carried a unique molecular identifier that allowed TCR cDNA molecules to be counted accurately. Specific primers in the conserved constant-segment region were used to synthesize first-strand cDNA for the TCR alpha and beta chains. To control for contamination, every cDNA library carried two barcodes: a SMART-Mk sample barcode plus Illumina barcodes. Two successive PCR steps introduced TruSeq adapter sequences along with Illumina sample barcodes. TCR alpha and beta cDNA libraries were sequenced on the Illumina HiSeq platform with custom primers. In the paper's pipeline: MiGEC was used to process raw reads and extract unique molecular identifiers, and MiXCR was used to find CDR3 positions. For each individual, recombination models were inferred using an EM algorithm with the repgenHMM and IGoR tools. The analysis of shared clonotypes was done with the tcR package in R, with sharing normalized by the product of cloneset sizes. To study raw recombination free of thymic and clonal selection effects, out-of-frame nonproductive sequences were analyzed. TCRdb took the public reads, trimmed them with fastp at Q25, ran MiXCR for clone calling and kept in-frame beta chains. When rows share a CDR3 protein, they turn into one entry using the most common DNA and genes. The V and J calls shown here were made by TCRdb, not taken from the authors' results. A total of a few hundred thousand distinct CDR3 sequences appear in this sample, about 24% of them only once. The top ten constitute 2.9% of the sample.

General findings and caveats noted by the study authors: Because the same donors could not be followed over many years, conclusions were based on cross-sectional statistical analysis. Abundant cord blood beta clonotypes carried fewer insertions; young adult naive repertoires showed a weaker similar trend, while memory repertoires showed none. Excess twin sharing in beta out-of-frame sequences was weaker because fewer shared sequences lowered the signal-to-noise ratio. Invariant T cells such as MAIT and iNKT could partly confound zero-insertion analyses, though diverse VJ usage argued against this for most clonotypes. Compared with coincidental sharing between unrelated individuals, out-of-frame TCR alpha sequences shared between twins showed an excess of sequences with low generation probability. In monozygotic twins, out-of-frame TCR alpha sharing was systematically underestimated by recombination models, although the models agreed with sharing between unrelated individuals.

Note on this clonotype: This receptor's antigen is unknown. Nothing much larger sits one base from this clone, and base qualities are not available.

From the cysteine through the phenylalanine, the CDR3 covers 15 amino acids. CDR3 DNA only is kept here, 45 bases in frame from base 1. Unmatched junction bases come to 10, with V trimmed by 5 bases and J by 9 bases. The data were also submitted as part of a second study, on T cells expressing NK-cell markers. As described in the second report: Three sorted T-cell subsets (CD3+CD56+NKG2C+, CD3+CD56+NKG2C- and CD3+CD56-NKG2C+) from about 8 donors had their TCR beta-chain repertoires profiled. Among the eight sequenced donors, seven were HCMV-seropositive and one was HCMV-seronegative. In several experiments an anti-gammadeltaTCR antibody was added to restrict sorting to alphabetaTCR-expressing T cells. In roughly 6 donors, the dominant CD3+CD56+NKG2C+ clonotypes were among the top 10 CD8+ clonotypes and accounted for about 1.0-7.5% of CD8+ T cells. Those dominant clonotypes were again the most abundant among CD3+CD56-NKG2C+ cells in a handful of donors, at about 28.3-60.1%. Whether the expanded NKG2C-expressing T cell clones were specific for HCMV antigens remained unclear. All eight donors whose samples were sequenced were randomly selected healthy volunteers, three of them men and five women. A commercial ELISA kit detecting HCMV-specific IgG in serum was used to determine HCMV serostatus. MIGEC handled demultiplexing of the reads and grouping by UMI, while MiTCR was used to assemble and quantify clonotypes. To exclude erroneous sequences, only TCR cDNA sequences supported by at least two reads were retained. Downstream repertoire analysis used the tcR package, and clonotypes were matched across fractions by CDR3 nucleotide sequence plus V segment. VDJmatch was used to annotate antigen specificity against VDJdb, with one amino acid substitution in CDR3 permitted.

The sequenced sample was CD4+ T cells sorted from blood. The chain uses TRBV12-3 or TRBV12-4 and TRBJ2-1; 10 central nucleotides agree with TRBD2. The sequence was obtained from a young woman in good health. The nucleotide sequence reads as follows: TGTGCCAGCAGTGTAAGTCTAGCGGGAGTGGTTGAGCAGTTCTTC. Its protein reads: CASSVSLAGVVEQFF.